Sequencing of this TCR beta chain was carried out in a study of blood T cell repertoires in COVID-19. The CDR3 covers 13 residues. The germline gives CDR1 MNHEY, CDR2 SMNVEV (reference sequence). Unmatched junction bases numbered 7, after V lost 6 bases and J lost 8 bases. The data were produced by immunoSEQ multiplex PCR, yet TCRdb's version contains in-frame clones alone and is incomplete. The top ten clones hold less than 2.5% of a sample with 300,000 to 350,000 clones, 70% to 90% of them seen once. The chain joins TRBV27 to TRBJ1-1; TRBD1 matches at 9 bases. Sequences were obtained from PBMCs or T cells enriched from blood (not recorded which). The sequence came from a man aged 30 to 39 who had recovered from COVID-19. CDR3 DNA: TGTGCCAGCAGGGGCCGGGACAGGGTCGAAGCTTTCTTT. Translated: CASRGRDRVEAFF.